This record covers a single T cell receptor beta chain. Its antigen is still unknown. This sample is drawn from a study of cytomegalovirus exposure and HLA in healthy donors. The overall study: The 110 or so validation repertoires, a later analysis reported, used the same platform as the 600 to 700 first-cohort repertoires. Study-wide points: Overall, some 160 TCR beta chains were annotated as cytomegalovirus-associated. Using the classifier, cytomegalovirus status was reportedly diagnosed with high specificity and sensitivity.

V was shortened by 6 bases and J by 3 bases, with 14 bases between the two germline ends. The germline V gene has CDR1 SGHTA and CDR2 FQGNSA. This CDR3 spans 15 amino acids. Sequencing used immunoSEQ multiplex PCR; TCRdb keeps in-frame clones, though not all of them. The sample has 65,000 to 70,000 clones; about 90% are singletons. Sequenced: PBMCs. This sequence was found in a man between 18 and 29 years old in good health and CMV-seronegative. V gene TRBV7-2 combines with J gene TRBJ2-2; D gene unclear. This CDR3 is CASSPGRRYTGELFF. Here the CDR3 DNA reads TGTGCCAGCAGTCCTGGCCGCCGTTACACCGGGGAGCTGTTTTTT.